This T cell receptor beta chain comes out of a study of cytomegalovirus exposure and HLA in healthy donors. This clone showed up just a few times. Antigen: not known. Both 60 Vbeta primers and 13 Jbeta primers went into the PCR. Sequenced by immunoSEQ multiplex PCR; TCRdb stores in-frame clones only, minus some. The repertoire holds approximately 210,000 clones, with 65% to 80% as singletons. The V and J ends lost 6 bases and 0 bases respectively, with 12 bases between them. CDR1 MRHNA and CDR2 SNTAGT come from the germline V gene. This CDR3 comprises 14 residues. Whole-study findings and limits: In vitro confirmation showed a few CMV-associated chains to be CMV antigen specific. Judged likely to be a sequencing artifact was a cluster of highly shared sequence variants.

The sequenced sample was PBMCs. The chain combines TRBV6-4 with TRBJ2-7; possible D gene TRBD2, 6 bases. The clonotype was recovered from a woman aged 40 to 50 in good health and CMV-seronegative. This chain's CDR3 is CASRPSSDSYEQYF. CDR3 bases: TGTGCCAGCAGGCCTTCTAGCGACTCCTACGAGCAGTACTTC.